Shown below are 26 T cell receptor beta chains from a single sample sequenced in a study of T cell responses to AZD1222 COVID-19 vaccine. TCRdb's table, derived via immunoSEQ multiplex PCR, lists solely in-frame clones and lacks some. The sample contains around 83,000 clones, under 95% of which appear only once. The material was peripheral blood, obtained on day 0 of AZD1222 vaccination. The receptors come from an adult in good health.

The V gene is TRBV7-2, the J gene TRBJ2-7; no firm D call. Trimming cost V 5 bases and J 3 bases, with 5 bases left between them. The length of the CDR3 is 11 residues. Germline-derived CDR1 and CDR2 are SGHTA and FQGNSA. CDR3 protein: CASSQRYEQYF. The CDR3 DNA reads TGTGCCAGCAGCCAACGCTACGAGCAGTACTTC.

The chain has TRBV18 and TRBJ2-5; 8 bases are shared with TRBD1. The ends lost 3 bases at V and 0 bases at J; junction bases unmatched: 9. This CDR3 contains 17 residues. Germline-derived CDR1 and CDR2 are KGHSH and LQKENI. CDR3 sequence: CASSPSMGQAYQETQYF. The DNA for the CDR3 is TGTGCCAGCTCACCTAGTATGGGACAGGCGTACCAAGAGACCCAGTACTTC.

This sequence joins TRBV7-2 and TRBJ2-1; 9 positions match TRBD1. CDR1 SGHTA and CDR2 FQGNSA come from the germline V gene. V gave up 6 bases and J gave up 2 bases; unmatched junction bases: 5. The CDR3 loop spans 15 amino acids. This chain's CDR3 is CASRNTGGAYNEQFF. The CDR3 region has the DNA TGTGCCAGCAGAAATACAGGGGGCGCCTACAATGAGCAGTTCTTC.

This chain links TRBV5-1 with TRBJ2-2; D is ambiguous. In germline, CDR1 is SGHRS, CDR2 YFSETQ. The V gene lost 2 bases and the J gene lost 4 bases, with 6 bases spanning the gap. The CDR3 has 13 residues. The CDR3 region is CASSFDFTGELFF. Here the CDR3 DNA reads TGCGCCAGCAGCTTTGACTTCACCGGGGAGCTGTTTTTT.

As to this clone: Relative to the germline gene, one junction end is altered; a read error may explain this. V gene TRBV19 combines with J gene TRBJ1-2; D not certain. The CDR3 runs 16 residues. Germline CDR1 reads LNHDA; CDR2 reads SQIVND (reference sequence). The CDR3 DNA follows: TGTGCCAGCAGTAGTATAGACAATGTCCCGGTCTATGGCTACACCTTC. Translation: CASSSIDNVPVYGYTF.

The rearrangement joins TRBV10-3 to TRBJ2-1; TRBD2 aligns across 13 bases. CDR1 and CDR2 from the germline V gene are ENHRY and SYGVKD. V shed 3 bases and J 8 bases; nucleotides not matched to a gene: 4. The CDR3 has 15 amino acids. The CDR3 is CAISDRLAGGYEQFF. The CDR3 DNA is TGTGCCATCAGTGACCGACTAGCGGGAGGCTATGAGCAGTTCTTC.

V gene TRBV27 combines with J gene TRBJ2-7, with TRBD1 matching 9 bases. Looked up from germline, CDR1 is MNHEY and CDR2 is SMNVEV (reference sequence). The CDR3 runs 14 residues. V lost 6 bases and J lost 5; bases outside the gene matches: 8. The CDR3 nucleotides are TGTGCCAGCAGCCCAGACAGGGGGGTCCACGAGCAGTACTTC. Translation gives CASSPDRGVHEQYF.

V is TRBV28 and J is TRBJ2-7; D may be TRBD1 (6 bases). CDR1 is MDHEN, CDR2 SYDVKM, per germline. The CDR3 spans 13 residues. Trimming shortened V by 5 bases and J by 6 bases, and 14 bases separated the two germline ends. CDR3 sequence: CASSPGQSLEQYF. The DNA of the CDR3 is TGTGCCAGCAGTCCTGGACAGTCCCTCGAGCAGTACTTC.

In its sample, this clone was seen a few times. J is TRBJ2-7 and V is TRBV6-5; D gene unclear. The V and J ends lost 4 bases and 3 bases respectively, with 7 bases between them. The CDR3 is 12 residues long. In germline, CDR1 is MNHEY, CDR2 SVGAGI. CDR3 in DNA: TGTGCCAGCAGTTGCAAGAGCTACGAGCAGTACTTC. Amino acid sequence: CASSCKSYEQYF.

This sequence joins TRBV4-2 and TRBJ2-7; D may be TRBD1 (5 bases). V lost 4 bases, J lost 1 base, and 14 bases lay in between. Germline-derived CDR1 and CDR2 are LGHNA and YNFKEQ. This CDR3 is 15 amino acids long. The CDR3: CASSRPKGQSYEQYF. CDR3 in DNA: TGTGCCAGCAGCCGCCCGAAGGGGCAGTCCTACGAGCAGTACTTC.

This chain joins TRBV6-5 and TRBJ1-4; possible D gene TRBD1, 5 bases. There are 14 residues in the CDR3. The V gene's germline CDR1 is MNHEY and CDR2 SVGAGI. V shed 5 bases and J shed 0 bases, with 7 bases lying between them. CDR3 nucleotide sequence: TGTGCCAGCAGTCGGACAACAACTAATGAAAAACTGTTTTTT. Its translation is CASSRTTTNEKLFF.

The gene calls are TRBV6-2 or TRBV6-3 and TRBJ2-7, with a tentative D call TRBD1 (8 bases). There are 15 residues in the CDR3. The V and J ends lost 5 bases and 3 bases respectively, with 17 bases between them. Germline CDR1 is MNHEY and CDR2 is SVGEGT. In DNA, the CDR3 is TGTGCCAGCAGTAGCCGCGGGGGACAGGTCTACGAGCAGTACTTC. Protein: CASSSRGGQVYEQYF.

The chain links TRBV29-1 to TRBJ2-2; D perhaps matches TRBD1 (5 bases). Germline V lookup: CDR1 SQVTM, CDR2 ANQGSEA. Between the trimmed V and J ends, which lost 6 bases and 1 base, there was a span of 9 bases. This CDR3 is 13 amino acids long. As DNA, the CDR3 is TGCAGCGTACCGCAGGGGAACACCGGGGAGCTGTTTTTT. This translates into CSVPQGNTGELFF.

This sequence joins TRBV20-1 and TRBJ2-2; no reliable D call. The CDR3 has 11 amino acids. Trimming took off 1 base at V and 6 bases at J, with 3 bases between the two ends. Germline values: CDR1 DFQATT, CDR2 SNEGSKA (reference sequence). In DNA, the CDR3 is TGCAGTGCTAGAGTCCCCGGGGAGCTGTTTTTT. It specifies CSARVPGELFF.

This chain connects TRBV5-1 to TRBJ1-3; TRBD1 is a possible D gene (5 bases). The CDR3 runs 16 residues. Germline V lookup: CDR1 SGHRS, CDR2 YFSETQ. Trimming cost V 1 base and J 0 bases, with 11 bases left between them. The CDR3 loop reads CASSLFSDNSGNTIYF. In DNA form, the CDR3 reads TGCGCCAGCAGCTTGTTCTCGGACAACTCTGGAAACACCATATATTTT.

The chain recombines TRBV7-2 with TRBJ2-6; unclear D gene. Germline V CDR1 and CDR2: SGHTA, FQGNSA. The V end was cut by 1 base, the J end by 5 bases, with 0 bases between. This CDR3 has 12 residues. The CDR3 coding sequence is TGTGCCAGCAGCTTAGGGGCCAACGTCCTGACTTTC. This codes for CASSLGANVLTF. The full variable domain, rest sourced from reference TRBV7-2 and TRBJ2-6, is GAGVSQSPSNKVTEKGKDVELRCDPISGHTALYWYRQSLGQGLEFLIYFQGNSAPDKSGLPSDRFSAERTGGSVSTLTIQRTQQEDSAVYLCASSLGANVLTFGAGSRLTVL.

The CDR3 nucleotides read TGTGCCAGCAGCTTAGCACCAGGGACAGGGGGTAGTGAGACCCAGTACTTC. Translating it yields CASSLAPGTGGSETQYF. The chain is built from TRBV7-9 and TRBJ2-5; 11 positions agree with TRBD1. The CDR3 runs 17 residues. V trimming: 0 bases; J trimming: 5 bases; junction bases outside the gene matches: 8. The germline CDR1 and CDR2 sequences are SEHNR and FQNEAQ (reference sequence).

The chain carries TRBV7-6 and TRBJ1-2; no reliable D call. The CDR3 spans 15 residues. Germline V gene data show CDR1 as SGHVS and CDR2 as FNYEAQ. Trimming took off 3 bases at V and 0 bases at J, with 11 bases between the two ends. Here the CDR3 DNA reads TGTGCCAGCAGCTTTGAGGCGATCGCTAACTATGGCTACACCTTC. This gives the protein CASSFEAIANYGYTF.

This chain links TRBV7-9 with TRBJ2-5; 7 bases are a match to TRBD2. The CDR3 is 15 amino acids. After removal of 5 bases from V and 2 bases from J, the junction contained 8 bases not matched to a gene. Germline values: CDR1 SEHNR, CDR2 FQNEAQ (reference sequence). The CDR3 sequence is CASSPVRLAQETQYF. DNA of the CDR3: TGTGCCAGCAGCCCCGTACGACTAGCACAAGAGACCCAGTACTTC.

V usage is TRBV19 and J usage is TRBJ1-4; D is unresolved. V was clipped by 1 base and J by 2 bases, with 5 bases between them. Germline-derived CDR1 and CDR2 are LNHDA and SQIVND (reference sequence). The CDR3 runs 14 residues. The CDR3 nucleotides read TGTGCCAGTAGTATAGCGATGACTAATGAAAAACTGTTTTTT. Translation gives CASSIAMTNEKLFF.

This chain connects TRBV7-2 to TRBJ2-2, with a tentative D call TRBD2 (5 bases). V gave up 6 bases and J gave up 4 bases, with 12 bases separating them. CDR1 and CDR2 (germline): SGHTA, FQGNSA. The CDR3 loop spans 14 amino acids. In DNA, the CDR3 is TGTGCCAGCAGAAACCACGGGGTCACCGGGGAGCTGTTTTTT. This codes for CASRNHGVTGELFF. Filled out from reference TRBV7-2 and TRBJ2-2, the complete variable domain reads GAGVSQSPSNKVTEKGKDVELRCDPISGHTALYWYRQSLGQGLEFLIYFQGNSAPDKSGLPSDRFSAERTGGSVSTLTIQRTQQEDSAVYLCASRNHGVTGELFFGEGSRLTVL.

The V call is TRBV7-2, the J call TRBJ2-6; 11 bases agree with TRBD2. The V and J ends lost 5 bases and 1 base, in that order; junction bases with no gene match: 10. CDR3 size: 19 residues. Germline CDR1 reads SGHTA; CDR2 reads FQGNSA. This CDR3 is CASSPRTSGWGSGANVLTF. In nucleotides, the CDR3 is TGTGCCAGCAGCCCCCGGACTAGCGGGTGGGGGTCTGGGGCCAACGTCCTGACTTTC.

This sequence joins TRBV5-5 and TRBJ1-2; D gene uncertain. Germline V gene data show CDR1 as SGHKS and CDR2 as YYEKEE (reference sequence). Trimming took off 4 bases at V and 4 bases at J, with 11 bases between the two ends. The CDR3 is 13 amino acids. CDR3 in amino acids: CASSPSERYGYTF. The CDR3 DNA is TGTGCCAGCAGCCCCTCGGAGCGCTATGGCTACACCTTC.

This clone was seen once. The chain links TRBV24-1 to TRBJ2-1, with D tentatively TRBD2 (6 bases). With 4 bases removed from V and 4 bases from J, the gap between germline ends came to 19 bases. In germline, CDR1 is KGHDR, CDR2 SFDVKD. This CDR3 is 17 amino acids long. DNA of the CDR3: TGTGCCACCAGTGACTTGGACGCCCCGGGGGTTTACAATGAGCAGTTCTTC. It translates to CATSDLDAPGVYNEQFF.

This chain joins TRBV6-5 and TRBJ2-3; no clear D. CDR3 length: 13 residues. Germline CDR1 and CDR2: MNHEY and SVGAGI. The ends were cut back, 6 bases at V and 3 bases at J, with 10 bases in the middle. CDR3 residues: CASSKPETDTQYF. The CDR3 DNA sequence: TGTGCCAGCAGCAAGCCTGAGACAGATACGCAGTATTTT.

This rearrangement joins TRBV9 to TRBJ1-5; 11 bases fit TRBD1. There are 17 residues in the CDR3. Germline V gene lookup returns CDR1 SGDLS and CDR2 YYNGEE. V lost 3 bases to trimming and J lost 0 bases; unmatched junction nucleotides: 5. CDR3 sequence: CASSAGTGGYSNQPQHF. The CDR3 nucleotides are TGTGCCAGCAGCGCAGGGACAGGGGGTTATAGCAATCAGCCCCAGCATTTT.